The rows below give T cell receptor beta chains drawn from one sample of a study of OX40 agonist ivuxolimab in advanced cancers. The data were produced by immunoSEQ multiplex PCR, yet TCRdb's version contains in-frame clones alone and is incomplete. The sample yields 120,000 or so clones, 90% to 95% seen once. The material was CD4+ or CD8+ T cells sorted from blood, obtained in a trial of the OX40 agonist ivuxolimab. The receptors derive from an adult with an advanced solid tumor such as melanoma, head and neck, liver or kidney cancer. Each CDR3 is given with its conserved first and last residue. D genes are given only for firm matches. Size is omitted from some rows. Given values are once, few, many or a class for expanded clones.

abundance	v_gene	j_gene	d_gene	CDR3aa	CDR3nt
-	TRBV2	TRBJ2-3	-	CASSIRQLTDTQYF	TGTGCCAGCAGCATCAGACAGCTCACAGATACGCAGTATTTT
once	TRBV7-9	TRBJ2-2	-	CASSSKGQIVTGELFF	TGTGCCAGCAGCTCGAAAGGGCAAATCGTCACCGGGGAGCTGTTTTTT
-	TRBV14	TRBJ1-5	TRBD1	CASSQDGDRGHHNQPQHF	TGTGCCAGCAGCCAAGACGGGGACAGGGGGCATCACAATCAGCCCCAGCATTTT
-	TRBV5-6	TRBJ2-3	TRBD1	CASSEPGTATDTQYF	TGTGCCAGCAGCGAGCCCGGGACAGCCACAGATACGCAGTATTTT
-	TRBV9	TRBJ1-4	-	CASSEQGIGEKLFF	TGTGCCAGCAGCGAACAGGGAATCGGTGAAAAACTGTTTTTT
-	TRBV29-1	TRBJ2-1	-	CSAQTGITLSPLDNEQFF	TGCAGCGCCCAAACTGGGATCACACTCTCCCCCCTGGACAATGAGCAGTTCTTC
once	TRBV9	TRBJ2-2	-	CASSPRAYTGELFF	TGTGCCAGCAGCCCCCGGGCCTACACCGGGGAGCTGTTTTTT
-	TRBV6-1	TRBJ2-3	-	CASSRDHTDTQYF	TGTGCCAGCAGCCGGGACCACACAGATACGCAGTATTTT
-	TRBV2	TRBJ1-2	TRBD1	CATGGGTPAYGYTF	TGTGCCACAGGGGGGGGGACACCGGCCTATGGCTACACCTTC
-	TRBV5-1	TRBJ2-1	TRBD1	CASSSTGTASYNEQFF	TGCGCCAGCAGCTCAACCGGGACAGCTTCCTACAATGAGCAGTTCTTC